This T cell receptor (beta chain) derives from a study of T cell responses to AZD1222 COVID-19 vaccine. Study-wide context: Second-dose schedules of about 4 or about 12 weeks were combined. Study-level points and caveats: Increases in Spike-specific TCR breadth and depth were seen after two AZD1222 doses. Nearly half of unique spike-specific TCRs reportedly avoided B.1.351 and B.1.1.7 mutated regions. At baseline, seropositivity was found in only 5 to 7 AZD1222 recipients.

Per the germline V gene, CDR1 is SGHRS and CDR2 is YFSETQ. Trimming took 1 base from V and 7 from J, leaving 14 bases between them. The CDR3 length is 15 residues. The table lists this clone with a few counts. Antigen specificity is unknown. Profiled with immunoSEQ multiplex PCR; TCRdb holds only in-frame clones, not every one. The table has over 120,000 clones, roughly 92% seen once; the top ten hold 1.5% to 2%. The chain uses TRBV5-1 and TRBJ1-4; D is perhaps TRBD1 (5 bases). This TCR came from an adult in good health. The specimen comprised peripheral blood, sampled on day 0 of AZD1222 vaccination. The CDR3 loop is CASSLSGSGGEKLFF. DNA for the CDR3: TGCGCCAGCAGCTTGTCCGGGAGCGGGGGTGAAAAACTGTTTTTT.